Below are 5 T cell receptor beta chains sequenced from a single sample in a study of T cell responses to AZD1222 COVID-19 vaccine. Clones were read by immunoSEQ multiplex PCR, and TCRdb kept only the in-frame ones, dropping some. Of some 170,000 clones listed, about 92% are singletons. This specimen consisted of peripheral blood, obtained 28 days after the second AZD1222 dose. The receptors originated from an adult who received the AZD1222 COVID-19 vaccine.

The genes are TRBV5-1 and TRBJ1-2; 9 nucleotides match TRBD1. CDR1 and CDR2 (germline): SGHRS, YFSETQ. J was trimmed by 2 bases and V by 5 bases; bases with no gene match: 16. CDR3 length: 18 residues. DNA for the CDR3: TGCGCCAGCAGGCGGGCCGTGGGATGGACAGGGGCCAACTATGGCTACACCTTC. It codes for CASRRAVGWTGANYGYTF.

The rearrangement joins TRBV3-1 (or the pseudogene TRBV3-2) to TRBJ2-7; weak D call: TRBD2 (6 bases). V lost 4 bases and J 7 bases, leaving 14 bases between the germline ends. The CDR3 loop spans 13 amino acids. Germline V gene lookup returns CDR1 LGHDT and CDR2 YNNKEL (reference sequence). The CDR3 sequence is CASSRGVSNEQYF. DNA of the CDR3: TGTGCCAGCAGCCGCGGGGTTTCGAATGAGCAGTACTTC.

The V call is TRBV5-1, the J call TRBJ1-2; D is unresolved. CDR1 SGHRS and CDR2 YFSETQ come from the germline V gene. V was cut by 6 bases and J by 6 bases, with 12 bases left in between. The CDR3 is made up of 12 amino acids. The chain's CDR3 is CASKYDGDGYTF. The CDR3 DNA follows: TGCGCCAGCAAGTATGATGGGGATGGCTACACCTTC.

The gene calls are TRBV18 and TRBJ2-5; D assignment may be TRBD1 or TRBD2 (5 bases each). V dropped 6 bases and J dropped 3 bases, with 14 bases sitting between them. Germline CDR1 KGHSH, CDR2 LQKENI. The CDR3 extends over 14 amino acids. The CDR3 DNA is TGTGCCAGCTCCTCATCGGGACGGGAAGAGACCCAGTACTTC. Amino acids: CASSSSGREETQYF.

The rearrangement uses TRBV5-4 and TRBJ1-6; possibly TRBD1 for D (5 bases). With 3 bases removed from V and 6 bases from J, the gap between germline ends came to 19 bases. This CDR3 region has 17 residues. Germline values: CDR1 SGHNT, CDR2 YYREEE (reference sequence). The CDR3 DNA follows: TGTGCCAGCAGCTCCCGAGTGGGGGTGCGGTCTAATTCACCCCTCCACTTT. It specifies CASSSRVGVRSNSPLHF.